This T cell receptor (beta chain) was retrieved from a study of cytomegalovirus exposure and HLA in healthy donors. In its sample, this clone was seen a few times. Its specificity is not known. V was pared by 1 base and J by 6 bases, with 8 bases of the junction left unmatched. CDR1 LNHNV and CDR2 YYDKDF come from the germline V gene (reference sequence). This CDR3 is 15 amino acids long. Study findings and constraints: There were several of the most significant clusters that appeared linked to common viral pathogens in a later analysis.

The PCR employed 60 Vbeta primers together with 13 Jbeta primers. TCRdb's table, derived via immunoSEQ multiplex PCR, lists solely in-frame clones and lacks some. The sample yields around 130,000 clones, roughly 79% seen once. Sequencing was done on a sample of PBMCs. V usage is TRBV15 and J usage is TRBJ1-2, with 7 bases matching TRBD1. The clonotype comes from a woman under 30 in good health and CMV-seronegative. DNA for the CDR3: TGTGCCACCAGCAGAGGACAGGGTCCTAGGGATGGCTACACCTTC. As protein: CATSRGQGPRDGYTF.